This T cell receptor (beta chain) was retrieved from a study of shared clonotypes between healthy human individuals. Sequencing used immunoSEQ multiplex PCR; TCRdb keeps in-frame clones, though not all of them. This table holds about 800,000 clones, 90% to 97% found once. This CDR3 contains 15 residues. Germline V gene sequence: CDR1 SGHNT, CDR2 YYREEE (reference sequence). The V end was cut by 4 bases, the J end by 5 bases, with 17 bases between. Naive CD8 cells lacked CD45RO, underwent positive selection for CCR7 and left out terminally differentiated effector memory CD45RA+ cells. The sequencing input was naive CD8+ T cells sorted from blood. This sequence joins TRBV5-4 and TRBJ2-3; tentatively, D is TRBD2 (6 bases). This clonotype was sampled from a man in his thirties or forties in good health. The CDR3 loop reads CASSRWDSLGDTQYF. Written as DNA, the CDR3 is TGTGCCAGCAGCCGCTGGGACTCTCTTGGAGATACGCAGTATTTT.